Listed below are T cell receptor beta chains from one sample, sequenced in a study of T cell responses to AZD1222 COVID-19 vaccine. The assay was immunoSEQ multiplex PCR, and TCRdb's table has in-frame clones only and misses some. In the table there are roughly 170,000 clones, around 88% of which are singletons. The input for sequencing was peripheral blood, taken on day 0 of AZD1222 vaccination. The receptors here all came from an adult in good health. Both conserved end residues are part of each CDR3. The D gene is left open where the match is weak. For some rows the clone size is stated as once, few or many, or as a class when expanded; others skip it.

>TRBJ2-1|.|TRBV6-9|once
CASSFSMDEQFF
TGTGCCAGCAGTTTTTCTATGGATGAGCAGTTCTTC
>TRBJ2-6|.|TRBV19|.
CASSMGLKTGANVLTF
TGTGCCAGTAGTATGGGCTTGAAGACTGGGGCCAACGTCCTGACTTTC
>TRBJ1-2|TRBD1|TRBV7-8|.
CASSLAGTGNYGYTF
TGTGCCAGCAGCTTAGCGGGGACAGGAAACTATGGCTACACCTTC
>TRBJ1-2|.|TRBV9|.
CASSVGSNYGYTF
TGTGCCAGCAGCGTAGGGTCGAACTATGGCTACACCTTC
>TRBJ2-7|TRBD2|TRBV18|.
CASSSSGGHYEQYF
TGTGCCAGCTCATCCAGCGGGGGACATTACGAGCAGTACTTC
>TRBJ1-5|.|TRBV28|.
CASWEEGLSQPQHF
TGTGCCAGCTGGGAGGAGGGGCTGAGCCAGCCCCAGCATTTT
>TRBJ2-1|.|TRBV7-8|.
CASSLARTNEQFF
TGTGCCAGCAGCTTAGCCCGCACAAATGAGCAGTTCTTC
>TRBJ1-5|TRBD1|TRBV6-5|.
CASSLNRGDQPQHF
TGTGCCAGCAGTTTAAACAGGGGGGACCAGCCCCAGCATTTT
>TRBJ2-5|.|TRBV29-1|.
CSVTLQEFQETQYF
TGCAGCGTTACGCTACAGGAGTTCCAAGAGACCCAGTACTTC
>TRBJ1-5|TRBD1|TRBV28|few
CASSLKRDRVNQPQHF
TGTGCCAGCAGTCTAAAAAGAGACAGGGTTAATCAGCCCCAGCATTTT
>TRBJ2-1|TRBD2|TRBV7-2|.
CASSLGGLAGGRNEQFF
TGTGCCAGCAGCTTAGGGGGACTAGCGGGAGGTCGGAATGAGCAGTTCTTC
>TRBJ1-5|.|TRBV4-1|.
CASSRYTEGNQPQHF
TGCGCCAGCAGCCGATACACTGAGGGCAATCAGCCCCAGCATTTT
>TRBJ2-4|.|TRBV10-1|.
CASPGAPRQVKEVKNIQYF
TGCGCCAGCCCAGGGGCCCCGCGCCAGGTAAAAGAGGTCAAAAACATTCAGTACTTC
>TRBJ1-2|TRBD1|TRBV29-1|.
CSVGRTGGHGYTF
TGCAGCGTTGGAAGGACAGGGGGGCACGGCTACACCTTC
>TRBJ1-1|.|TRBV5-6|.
CASSLAGEGTPFF
TGTGCCAGCAGCTTGGCCGGGGAGGGGACTCCTTTCTTT
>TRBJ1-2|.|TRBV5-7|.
CASTLFPQGMYYGYTF
TGTGCCAGCACCCTTTTCCCCCAGGGGATGTACTATGGCTACACCTTC
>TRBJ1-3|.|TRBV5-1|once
CASSLSGIGNSGNTIYF
TGCGCCAGCAGCTTGAGTGGTATTGGCAACTCTGGAAACACCATATATTTT
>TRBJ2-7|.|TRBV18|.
CASSPYSSYEQYF
TGTGCCAGCTCACCATACAGCTCCTACGAGCAGTACTTC
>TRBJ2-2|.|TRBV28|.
CASSIIRPGELFF
TGTGCCAGCAGCATTATACGCCCCGGGGAGCTGTTTTTT
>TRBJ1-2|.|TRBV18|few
CASSPVDRPNYGYTF
TGTGCCAGCTCACCTGTTGACAGGCCCAACTATGGCTACACCTTC
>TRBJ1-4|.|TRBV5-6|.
CASSLSGFGEKLFF
TGTGCCAGCAGCTTGTCGGGGTTCGGGGAAAAACTGTTTTTT
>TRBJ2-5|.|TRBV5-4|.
CASSPPAGPQETQYF
TGTGCCAGCAGCCCACCGGCGGGCCCCCAAGAGACCCAGTACTTC
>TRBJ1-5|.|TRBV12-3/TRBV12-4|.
CASSWGVNQPQHF
TGTGCCAGCAGTTGGGGAGTCAATCAGCCCCAGCATTTT
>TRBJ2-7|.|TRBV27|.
CASSFGLYEQYF
TGTGCCAGCAGTTTCGGCCTCTACGAGCAGTACTTC
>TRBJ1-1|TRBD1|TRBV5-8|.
CASSVTGVLGTEAFF
TGTGCCAGCAGCGTGACAGGGGTTTTGGGCACTGAAGCTTTCTTT
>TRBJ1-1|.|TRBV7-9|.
CASTDSRRQLNTEAFF
TGTGCCAGCACCGATTCCCGGAGGCAGTTGAACACTGAAGCTTTCTTT
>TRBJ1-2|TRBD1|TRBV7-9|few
CASSLWHITGGEGYTF
TGTGCCAGCAGCTTATGGCATATTACAGGGGGCGAGGGCTACACCTTC
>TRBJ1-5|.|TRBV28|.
CASSLDGDGNQPQHF
TGTGCCAGCAGTTTAGATGGGGACGGCAATCAGCCCCAGCATTTT
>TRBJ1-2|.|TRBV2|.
CASSEDRGGDGYTF
TGTGCCAGCAGTGAGGACCGTGGGGGGGATGGCTACACCTTC
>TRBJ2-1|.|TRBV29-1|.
CSGLGVGEQFF
TGCAGCGGTCTAGGGGTGGGAGAGCAGTTCTTC
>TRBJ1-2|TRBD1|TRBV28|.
CAILDRDNYGYTF
TGTGCCATCTTGGACAGGGATAACTATGGCTACACCTTC
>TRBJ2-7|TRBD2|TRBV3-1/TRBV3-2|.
CASSPALAEAYEQYF
TGTGCCAGCAGCCCCGCCCTAGCGGAAGCCTACGAGCAGTACTTC
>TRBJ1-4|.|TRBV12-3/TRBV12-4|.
CASRSSNEKLFF
TGTGCCAGCAGATCGAGTAATGAAAAACTGTTTTTT
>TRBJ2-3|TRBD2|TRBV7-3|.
CASSLRRSGRRKADTQYF
TGTGCCAGCAGCTTAAGGCGTAGCGGGAGGAGGAAGGCAGATACGCAGTATTTT
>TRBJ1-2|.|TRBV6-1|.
CASSEGGLANYGYTF
TGTGCCAGCAGTGAAGGGGGGTTAGCTAACTATGGCTACACCTTC
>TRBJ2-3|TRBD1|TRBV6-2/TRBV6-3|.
CASSPVRTGGTDTQYF
TGTGCCAGCAGTCCCGTTCGGACAGGGGGTACAGATACGCAGTATTTT
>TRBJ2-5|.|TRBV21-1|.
CASSDCRAGGPQYF
TGTGCCAGCAGCGATTGCCGAGCGGGGGGGCCCCAGTACTTC
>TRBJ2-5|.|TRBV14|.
CASSPLGETQYF
TGTGCCAGCAGCCCCCTCGGAGAAACCCAGTACTTC
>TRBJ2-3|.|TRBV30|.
CAWSVRRDTQYF
TGTGCCTGGAGTGTAAGGCGGGATACGCAGTATTTT
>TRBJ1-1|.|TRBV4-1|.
CASSQDRGGSMNTEAFF
TGCGCCAGCAGCCAAGATAGGGGGGGCAGTATGAACACTGAAGCTTTCTTT
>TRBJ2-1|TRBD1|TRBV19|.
CASRWKGATEQFF
TGTGCCAGTAGGTGGAAGGGGGCCACTGAGCAGTTCTTC
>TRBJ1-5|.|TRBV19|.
CATRDILSNQPQHF
TGTGCCACTAGGGACATTCTTAGCAATCAGCCCCAGCATTTT
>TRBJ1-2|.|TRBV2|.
CASRSGPARSYGYTF
TGTGCCAGCCGTTCGGGTCCAGCAAGGAGCTATGGCTACACCTTC
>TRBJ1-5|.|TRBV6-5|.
CASSHRRQVDQPQHF
TGTGCCAGCAGCCACCGGCGCCAGGTTGATCAGCCCCAGCATTTT
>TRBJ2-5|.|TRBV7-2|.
CASSLGPESQETQYF
TGTGCCAGCAGCTTAGGGCCCGAGAGCCAAGAGACCCAGTACTTC
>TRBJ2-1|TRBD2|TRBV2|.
CASSPRTSGRVYNEQFF
TGTGCCAGCAGTCCGAGGACTAGCGGGAGAGTCTACAATGAGCAGTTCTTC
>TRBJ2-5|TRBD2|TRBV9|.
CASSVEAGVETQYF
TGTGCCAGCAGCGTAGAGGCGGGAGTGGAGACCCAGTACTTC
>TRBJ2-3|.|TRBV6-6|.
CASSSPQGVGTDTQYF
TGTGCCAGCAGTAGCCCCCAGGGAGTGGGCACAGATACGCAGTATTTT
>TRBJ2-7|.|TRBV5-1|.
CASSLGRGMSSYEQYF
TGCGCCAGCAGCTTGGGACGCGGGATGAGCTCCTACGAGCAGTACTTC
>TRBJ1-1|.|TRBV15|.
CATSRDRRADEAFF
TGTGCCACCAGCAGAGATAGGAGGGCAGACGAAGCTTTCTTT
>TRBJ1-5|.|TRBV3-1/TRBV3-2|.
CASSQSKGGYSNQPQHF
TGTGCCAGCAGCCAATCCAAAGGGGGTTATAGCAATCAGCCCCAGCATTTT
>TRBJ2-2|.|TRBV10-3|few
CATQQGGGELFF
TGTGCCACTCAACAGGGAGGCGGGGAGCTGTTTTTT
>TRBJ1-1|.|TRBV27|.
CASSLVGGTMNTEAFF
TGTGCCAGCAGTTTAGTGGGTGGAACTATGAACACTGAAGCTTTCTTT
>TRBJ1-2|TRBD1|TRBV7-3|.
CASSLEGQSNYGYTF
TGTGCCAGCAGCTTAGAGGGACAGTCCAACTATGGCTACACCTTC
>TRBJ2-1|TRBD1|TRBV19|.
CASSTRTGVLHNEQFF
TGTGCCAGTAGTACCCGGACAGGTGTTCTCCACAATGAGCAGTTCTTC
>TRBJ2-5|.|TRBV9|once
CASSVGTSPGGQETQYF
TGTGCCAGCAGCGTAGGGACGTCCCCAGGGGGGCAAGAGACCCAGTACTTC